This is a list of T cell receptor beta chains from one sample in a study of cytomegalovirus exposure and HLA in healthy donors. Libraries were prepared by immunoSEQ multiplex PCR; TCRdb keeps only in-frame clonotypes and omits some of them. The table records approximately 150,000 clones, around 78% of them present only once. Source material: PBMCs. Receptors originate from a woman between 35 and 50 years old in good health and CMV-seronegative. The CDR3 runs from the conserved cysteine through the conserved F or W. Fields, in order: V gene, clone size, D gene, J gene, CDR3 DNA, CDR3 protein. The D gene is left open where the match is weak. The listing skips clone size in some rows; elsewhere it reads once, few, many or a size class.

V: TRBV5-5; size: -; D: TRBD1; J: TRBJ1-2; DNA: TGTGCCACCCAGACAGGGACTAACTATGGCTACACCTTC; CDR3: CATQTGTNYGYTF
V: TRBV19; size: few; D: -; J: TRBJ2-3; DNA: TGTGCCAGTACCCAGGGGGGACGTAGCACAGATACGCAGTATTTT; CDR3: CASTQGGRSTDTQYF
V: TRBV5-1; size: -; D: -; J: TRBJ1-1; DNA: TGCGCCAGCAGCTTGGCCGGGACAAGTAAAGCTTTCTTT; CDR3: CASSLAGTSKAFF
V: TRBV5-1; size: -; D: TRBD1; J: TRBJ2-7; DNA: TGCGCCAGCAGCTCCCGGACAGGGGGCGTCGAGCAGTACTTC; CDR3: CASSSRTGGVEQYF
V: TRBV30; size: -; D: -; J: TRBJ2-1; DNA: TGTGCCTGGAGTGCTGTTTTTGAGCAGTTCTTC; CDR3: CAWSAVFEQFF
V: TRBV10-3; size: -; D: TRBD1; J: TRBJ1-1; DNA: TGTGCCATCAGTGCTAGGGGACAGGGGGCTTCGAACACTGAAGCTTTCTTT; CDR3: CAISARGQGASNTEAFF
V: TRBV29-1; size: few; D: TRBD2; J: TRBJ2-7; DNA: TGCAGCGTTGATTCCCCAGCGGGAGAGTACGAGCAGTACTTC; CDR3: CSVDSPAGEYEQYF
V: TRBV9; size: -; D: TRBD1; J: TRBJ2-7; DNA: TGTGCCAGCAGCGGGAAATCGGGACAGTCCTACGAGCAGTACTTC; CDR3: CASSGKSGQSYEQYF
V: TRBV28; size: -; D: -; J: TRBJ2-7; DNA: TGTGCCAGCAGTCCCCCGACGGGAGCAGGTAGCGAGCAGTACTTC; CDR3: CASSPPTGAGSEQYF
V: TRBV6-5; size: -; D: TRBD1; J: TRBJ1-1; DNA: TGTGCCAGCAGAGGCGGTGGACAGGGAAACACTGAAGCTTTCTTT; CDR3: CASRGGGQGNTEAFF
V: TRBV18; size: -; D: TRBD2; J: TRBJ2-7; DNA: TGTGCCAGCTCACCTAATAGACTAGCGGTCTCCTACGAGCAGTACTTC; CDR3: CASSPNRLAVSYEQYF
V: TRBV11-2; size: -; D: -; J: TRBJ2-1; DNA: TGTGCCAGCAGCTTAGACAGGGTCAATGAGCAGTTCTTC; CDR3: CASSLDRVNEQFF
V: TRBV7-3; size: -; D: -; J: TRBJ2-1; DNA: TGTGCCAGCAGCGATGGGTGGAGAAATGAGCAGTTCTTC; CDR3: CASSDGWRNEQFF
V: TRBV5-5; size: -; D: -; J: TRBJ2-6; DNA: TGTGCCAGCAGCTCGGGAGCCCTACTCTCTGGGGCCAACGTCCTGACTTTC; CDR3: CASSSGALLSGANVLTF
V: TRBV14; size: -; D: -; J: TRBJ1-1; DNA: TGTGCCAGCAGCCAATATTCTGAAGCTTTCTTT; CDR3: CASSQYSEAFF
V: TRBV19; size: -; D: TRBD1; J: TRBJ1-1; DNA: TGTGCCGGACAGGCCTCGAACACTGAAGCTTTCTTT; CDR3: CAGQASNTEAFF
V: TRBV4-2; size: once; D: -; J: TRBJ2-2; DNA: TGTGCCAGCAGCCAAGAGGGCCCCGGGACTGCGAACACCGGGGAGCTGTTTTTT; CDR3: CASSQEGPGTANTGELFF
V: TRBV20-1; size: -; D: -; J: TRBJ2-5; DNA: TGCAGTGCTCCGATTCGGGAGACCCAGTACTTC; CDR3: CSAPIRETQYF
V: TRBV4-1; size: -; D: TRBD2; J: TRBJ2-7; DNA: TGCGCCAGCAGCCAAGAGTTAGCGGGAGCTTGGGAGCAGTACTTC; CDR3: CASSQELAGAWEQYF
V: TRBV30; size: few; D: TRBD1; J: TRBJ1-2; DNA: TGTGCCTGGAGTGGTAGGACAGGGGTACGTGGCTACACCTTC; CDR3: CAWSGRTGVRGYTF
V: TRBV6-6; size: -; D: -; J: TRBJ1-5; DNA: TGTGCCAGCAGTCTAGATAATCAGCCCCAGCATTTT; CDR3: CASSLDNQPQHF
V: TRBV5-1; size: -; D: TRBD2; J: TRBJ2-7; DNA: TGCGCCAGCTCTATCCTAGCGGATACCTACGAGCAGTACTTC; CDR3: CASSILADTYEQYF
V: TRBV5-1; size: -; D: -; J: TRBJ1-1; DNA: TGCGCCAGCAGCTTGGGGGCCGCGAACACTGAAGCTTTCTTT; CDR3: CASSLGAANTEAFF
V: TRBV9; size: -; D: -; J: TRBJ2-1; DNA: TGTGCCAGCAGCGTAGAGGCTAGCTCCTACAATGAGCAGTTCTTC; CDR3: CASSVEASSYNEQFF
V: TRBV4-2; size: -; D: -; J: TRBJ1-4; DNA: TGTGCCAGCAGCCAAGAGGGAGTCGGGGGATCTAATGAAAAACTGTTTTTT; CDR3: CASSQEGVGGSNEKLFF
V: TRBV9; size: -; D: -; J: TRBJ2-1; DNA: TGTGCCAGCAGCGTAGGGACAGTTTCCTACAATGAGCAGTTCTTC; CDR3: CASSVGTVSYNEQFF
V: TRBV11-2; size: -; D: TRBD2; J: TRBJ2-2; DNA: TGTGCCAGCAGCTTCGGCGGGAGTAACGGCGGGGAGCTGTTTTTT; CDR3: CASSFGGSNGGELFF
V: TRBV7-3; size: -; D: TRBD2; J: TRBJ2-1; DNA: TGTGCCAGCAGCTTAATCGGGACTAGCGGGACGGCTGAGCAGTTCTTC; CDR3: CASSLIGTSGTAEQFF
V: TRBV10-2; size: -; D: -; J: TRBJ2-2; DNA: TGCGCCAGCAGTGAGGGAGAGTCCGGGGAGCTGTTTTTT; CDR3: CASSEGESGELFF
V: TRBV6-5; size: few; D: -; J: TRBJ2-5; DNA: TGTGCCAGCAGCTTACTAGCCGCTGGGAGGACCCAGTACTTC; CDR3: CASSLLAAGRTQYF
V: TRBV19; size: -; D: TRBD1; J: TRBJ1-5; DNA: TGTGCCAGTAGTTTATCGGACAGGAACAATCAGCCCCAGCATTTT; CDR3: CASSLSDRNNQPQHF
V: TRBV5-8; size: few; D: TRBD1; J: TRBJ2-7; DNA: TGTGCCAGCAGTTTCCCGGGACAGGGTATTTCCTACGAGCAGTACTTC; CDR3: CASSFPGQGISYEQYF
V: TRBV6-1; size: -; D: TRBD1; J: TRBJ2-7; DNA: TGTGCCAGCAGCGCCGTTTGGGGGACAGGGGACGAGCAGTACTTC; CDR3: CASSAVWGTGDEQYF
V: TRBV19; size: -; D: -; J: TRBJ1-2; DNA: TGTGCCAGTAGTATTACAGGGCCCCCTAACTATGGCTACACCTTC; CDR3: CASSITGPPNYGYTF
V: TRBV11-2; size: -; D: -; J: TRBJ1-4; DNA: TGTGCCAGCAGCCCAACCTCCCTAGGGGATGAAAAACTGTTTTTT; CDR3: CASSPTSLGDEKLFF
V: TRBV27; size: -; D: TRBD2; J: TRBJ2-3; DNA: TGTGCCAGCAGTTTTTCGGGTCTGGCGGGAGAGGCAGATACGCAGTATTTT; CDR3: CASSFSGLAGEADTQYF
V: TRBV2; size: -; D: -; J: TRBJ2-7; DNA: TGTGCCAGCAGTGGAACATACGAGCAGTACTTC; CDR3: CASSGTYEQYF
V: TRBV28; size: -; D: TRBD2; J: TRBJ2-7; DNA: TGTGCCAGCACCCCTCGGATCGGGGGGTCCGGGGAGCAGTACTTC; CDR3: CASTPRIGGSGEQYF
V: TRBV6-5; size: -; D: -; J: TRBJ2-7; DNA: TGTGCCAGCAGTTACTCCTATGGTTCCTACGAGCAGTACTTC; CDR3: CASSYSYGSYEQYF
V: TRBV30; size: -; D: -; J: TRBJ2-5; DNA: TGTGCCTGGAGTGTATTAAGAGGGGGTGGGACCCAGTACTTC; CDR3: CAWSVLRGGGTQYF
V: TRBV5-1; size: -; D: -; J: TRBJ2-2; DNA: TGCGCCAGCAGCTTTTCAGCGGATAACACCGGGGAGCTGTTTTTT; CDR3: CASSFSADNTGELFF
V: TRBV5-6; size: -; D: -; J: TRBJ2-2; DNA: TGTGCCAGCAGCTTCCTAGCGACCGGGGAGCTGTTTTTT; CDR3: CASSFLATGELFF
V: TRBV18; size: -; D: -; J: TRBJ2-2; DNA: TGTGCCAGCTCACCGGTAGACACCGACACCGGGGAGCTGTTTTTT; CDR3: CASSPVDTDTGELFF
V: TRBV9; size: -; D: -; J: TRBJ1-1; DNA: TGTGCCAGCAGCGCCCGACAGGACCACAGTGAAGCTTTCTTT; CDR3: CASSARQDHSEAFF